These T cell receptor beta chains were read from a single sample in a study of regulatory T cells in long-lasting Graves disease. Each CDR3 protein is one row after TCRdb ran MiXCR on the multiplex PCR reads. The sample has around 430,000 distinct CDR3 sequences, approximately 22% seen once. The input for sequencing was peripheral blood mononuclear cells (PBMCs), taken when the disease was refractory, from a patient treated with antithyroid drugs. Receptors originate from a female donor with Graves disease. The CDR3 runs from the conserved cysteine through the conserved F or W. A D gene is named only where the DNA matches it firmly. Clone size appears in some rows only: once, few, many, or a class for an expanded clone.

CDR3aa: CASSSGGTAGSYEQYF
CDR3nt: TGTGCCAGCAGTTCCGGGGGGACAGCAGGTTCCTACGAGCAGTACTTC
abundance: many
v_gene: TRBV27
d_gene: NA
j_gene: TRBJ2-7

CDR3aa: CASSLAWDVSTDTQYF
CDR3nt: TGTGCCAGCAGCTTAGCCTGGGACGTAAGCACAGATACGCAGTATTTT
abundance: few
v_gene: TRBV7-2
d_gene: NA
j_gene: TRBJ2-3

CDR3aa: CASRGQDGINYGYTF
CDR3nt: TGCGCCAGCAGAGGACAGGACGGCATTAACTATGGCTACACCTTC
abundance: few
v_gene: TRBV5-1
d_gene: TRBD1
j_gene: TRBJ1-2

CDR3aa: CASSRPPGQDHGYTF
CDR3nt: TGTGCCAGCAGTCGCCCCCCTGGACAGGACCATGGCTACACCTTC
abundance: many
v_gene: TRBV6-1
d_gene: TRBD1
j_gene: TRBJ1-2

CDR3aa: CASSGTGFGNQPQHF
CDR3nt: TGTGCCAGCAGTGGGACAGGGTTCGGCAATCAGCCCCAGCATTTT
abundance: many
v_gene: TRBV2
d_gene: TRBD1
j_gene: TRBJ1-5

CDR3aa: CASSYRGGWQPQHF
CDR3nt: TGTGCCAGCAGTTACAGGGGAGGATGGCAGCCCCAGCATTTT
abundance: NA
v_gene: TRBV6-2/TRBV6-3
d_gene: NA
j_gene: TRBJ1-5

CDR3aa: CASSLRRASNTGELFF
CDR3nt: TGTGCCAGCAGCTTAAGGAGGGCTTCGAACACCGGGGAGCTGTTTTTT
abundance: few
v_gene: TRBV7-2
d_gene: NA
j_gene: TRBJ2-2

CDR3aa: CAISLQGFVVLTF
CDR3nt: TGTGCCATCAGCCTACAGGGTTTCGTCGTCCTGACTTTC
abundance: NA
v_gene: TRBV10-3
d_gene: NA
j_gene: TRBJ2-6

CDR3aa: CASGVADTQYF
CDR3nt: TGTGCCAGCGGAGTCGCAGATACGCAGTATTTT
abundance: NA
v_gene: TRBV6-2/TRBV6-3
d_gene: NA
j_gene: TRBJ2-3

CDR3aa: CASSQALWASLNTEAFF
CDR3nt: TGCGCCAGCAGCCAAGCCCTCTGGGCCTCTTTGAACACTGAAGCTTTCTTT
abundance: NA
v_gene: TRBV4-1
d_gene: NA
j_gene: TRBJ1-1

CDR3aa: CASSSRTSMAKNIQYF
CDR3nt: TGTGCCAGCAGCTCCAGGACTAGCATGGCCAAAAACATTCAGTACTTC
abundance: few
v_gene: TRBV13
d_gene: TRBD2
j_gene: TRBJ2-4

CDR3aa: CAWSPGRVQPQHF
CDR3nt: TGTGCCTGGAGTCCCGGCAGGGTTCAGCCCCAGCATTTT
abundance: few
v_gene: TRBV30
d_gene: NA
j_gene: TRBJ1-5

CDR3aa: CASSYSRGRGEQYF
CDR3nt: TGTGCCAGCAGTTACTCCAGGGGGCGCGGCGAGCAGTACTTC
abundance: many
v_gene: TRBV6-5
d_gene: TRBD1
j_gene: TRBJ2-7